This T cell receptor (beta chain) was obtained from a study of T cells in Graves' hyperthyroidism and ophthalmopathy. Study in general: Peripheral blood specimens were obtained at initial diagnosis, prior to any treatment.

TCR beta CDR3 regions were amplified from RNA. During a first-round RT-PCR of the TCR CDR3, the HTBI primer set was used. TCRdb re-derived calls from the multiplex PCR reads in MiXCR, one entry per CDR3 protein. The sample yields approximately 430,000 distinct CDR3 sequences, less than 20% seen once. Between the trimmed V and J ends, which lost 6 bases and 4 bases, there was a span of 12 bases. The CDR3 runs 14 residues. Hyperthyroidism in the patients, aged 18 to 65, was newly diagnosed and under 2 months in duration. For the diagnoses, clinical symptoms, serum thyroxine and TRAb, thyroid ultrasound and orbital computed tomography were used. In its sample, this clonotype was seen many times. Its antigen is not known. Study outcomes and limitations: Among clonotypes expanded in thyroid above 0.001, most were also found in blood.

Material for sequencing was blood. V gene TRBV12-3 or TRBV12-4 combines with J gene TRBJ2-2, with D possibly matching TRBD1 (6 bases). This clonotype was sampled from a woman aged 18-35 years with Graves' hyperthyroidism. The CDR3 nucleotides read TGTGCCAGCAGCCCGGACAGAGTCACCGGGGAGCTGTTTTTT. It yields the protein CASSPDRVTGELFF.